Listed here is a single T cell receptor beta chain. The antigen is undetermined. The entry originates in a study of Ad26.COV2.S vaccination and SARS-CoV-2 variants. Study observations and caveats: Similar non-spike TCR breadth was observed in recipients of vaccine and of placebo.

The repertoire was sequenced with immunoSEQ multiplex PCR; TCRdb's copy has only in-frame clones and lacks some. Here the sample spans about 94,000 clones, 82% being singletons. This receptor was obtained from a human donor who had recovered from COVID-19. This sample comprised peripheral blood, obtained after recovery from COVID-19.

CDR3 nucleotide sequence: TGTGCCATCAGTGAGGGCAGATCGGATGGCTACACCTTC. It is translated as CAISEGRSDGYTF. V gene TRBV10-3 combines with J gene TRBJ1-2; no definite D call. This CDR3 is built from 13 residues. V lost 2 bases to trimming and J lost 6 bases, with 10 bases between them. Germline V gives CDR1 ENHRY, CDR2 SYGVKD.